This is a list of T cell receptor beta chains from one sample in a study of monozygotic twins with inflammatory bowel disease. TCRdb reprocessed the 5' RACE reads and stores each CDR3 protein as one record, lacking DNA. Its listing shows more than 75,000 distinct CDR3 sequences. Input material: blood. These TCRs come from a human donor with ulcerative colitis or Crohn's disease, or a healthy co-twin of an affected twin (not recorded which). Both conserved end residues are part of each CDR3. The order of the fields is clone size, V gene, J gene, CDR3 protein. The size field is filled for only some rows; it gives once, few, many or a size class.

NA	TRBV7-9	TRBJ1-6	CASSLSGGSYNSPLHF
NA	TRBV5-1	TRBJ1-2	CASSLERGKGGYTF
NA	TRBV20-1	TRBJ2-1	CSARDRGMRNEQFF
NA	TRBV7-3	TRBJ1-4	CASSATGGEKLFF
NA	TRBV6-1	TRBJ2-3	CASRTHGSTDTQYF
medium-sized	TRBV7-9	TRBJ2-4	CASSSPGQGWAKNIQYF
NA	TRBV14	TRBJ2-6	CASSQNPIGAAGANVLTF
NA	TRBV9	TRBJ1-4	CASSARGQANEKLFF
NA	TRBV5-1	TRBJ1-1	CASSGYRRTEAFF
NA	TRBV5-4	TRBJ1-3	CASSTRTEGNTIYF
NA	TRBV12-3/TRBV12-4	TRBJ2-1	CASTPSGDEQFF
NA	TRBV4-1	TRBJ2-3	CASSQENTVGGATDTQYF
NA	TRBV25-1	TRBJ2-6	CASSGTGGSSGANVLTF
NA	TRBV6-1	TRBJ1-2	CASSEARVGLGYTF
NA	TRBV6-1	TRBJ1-5	CASRPASGTGYQPQHF